This T cell receptor (beta chain) was sequenced for a study of Ad26.COV2.S vaccination and SARS-CoV-2 variants (dated by TCRdb to about 2021). For the wider study: Donors in the vaccine arm were drawn from COV1001, a multicentre, randomized, double-blind, placebo-controlled phase I-IIa trial testing Ad26.COV2.S in healthy adults. Ad26.COV2.S was administered intramuscularly at 5 x 10^10 or 1 x 10^11 viral particles, either as a single shot or as two shots given 56 days apart. TCRbeta repertoire sequencing was used to assess the specificity and breadth of SARS-CoV-2-reactive T cell receptors after Ad26.COV2.S vaccination. A total of around 32 samples were included in the TCR-sequenced set, comprising some 20 Ad26.COV2.S vaccine recipients, 5 placebo recipients and 8 SARS-CoV-2 convalescent individuals. Participants in the trial were split at random into five groups of five each, receiving low-dose or high-dose Ad26.COV2.S once or twice, or else placebo on both occasions. Blinding of investigators to trial group allocation was maintained during experiments and outcome assessment. General findings and caveats noted by the study authors: Spike-specific TCR breadth was higher in Ad26.COV2.S recipients than in placebo recipients (P = 0.0014). After vaccination, substantial breadth of spike-specific CD8+ and CD4+ T cell responses was reported. Comparing responses between vaccine doses or regimens was not something the study was powered to do. According to the authors, total T cell responses may have been underestimated by the TCR breadth and depth analyses. Vaccine and placebo recipients had comparable non-spike TCR breadth, which fits with the vaccine containing only spike.

The immunoSEQ Assay was used to sequence TCRbeta CDR3 regions. After extraction, genomic DNA underwent amplification by bias-controlled multiplex PCR, followed by high-throughput sequencing. The authors' analysis ran thus. To quantify the absolute abundance of every unique TCRbeta CDR3 region, sequences were collapsed and filtered. Usable DNA was measured by amplifying reference genes present in all nucleated cells, and TCRbeta template counts were normalized to that usable DNA to estimate T cell fraction. Repertoire TCRs were annotated as SARS-CoV-2-specific by exact matching of V gene, CDR3 amino acid sequence and J gene to a known reactive TCR set. The reference SARS-CoV-2 TCR set came from MIRA and was filtered for enrichment in COVID-19-positive ImmuneCODE repertoires, removing public or cross-reactive TCRs. Based on the MIRA antigens, annotated TCRs were further analysed at the level of specific ORF or position within ORF. Breadth was defined as annotated unique rearrangements over total unique productive rearrangements; depth was the summed frequency of those rearrangements. Two-sided Wilcoxon rank-sum tests were applied when comparing TCR breadth between groups. Imported from immuneACCESS, the table was reduced by TCRdb to in-frame sequences with V and J called. These copies leave out some clones; in studies compared against another copy, an unresolved V gene accounts for under half, and the cause of the remainder is not known. That table is the source of V, J and clone size, and D and trimming were worked out from the DNA. Within this sample are 400,000 to 500,000 clones, with 85% to 90% of them counted one time only. Roughly 4% of the sample goes to the ten largest clones.

The sample's treatment or condition label, in plain terms: some 20 received Ad26.COV2.S at low or high dose, single or two shots; several received placebo; per-sample allocation not given. Repertoires of vaccine and placebo recipients were sequenced from samples collected on day 63 after the first injection. Cohort 1b enrolled about two dozen adults aged 18-55 years at a single site in Boston, USA, between 29 July and 7 August 2020. Ad26.COV2.S consisted of a replication-incompetent adenovirus type 26 vector by which a prefusion-stabilized SARS-CoV-2 spike protein from the original Wuhan strain was expressed. From the cysteine up to the phenylalanine, the CDR3 has a length of 13 residues. Just CDR3 DNA is preserved here, 39 bases in frame from base 1. The trim is 9 bases for V and 2 bases for J, with a gap of 11 bases between the germline ends. Sequences MNHEY (CDR1) and SMNVEV (CDR2) are obtained from the germline V gene (reference sequence).

In the case of this clone: The antigen this receptor binds is unknown. There are no base qualities to consult, and no much larger clone falls within one base.

The receptor's source is a person aged 18 to 59 who received the Ad26.COV2.S COVID-19 vaccine or a placebo. The starting material was peripheral blood, obtained in a trial of Ad26.COV2.S vaccine versus placebo. The chain employs TRBV27 and TRBJ2-1, with TRBD2 perhaps the D gene, on 5 matching bases. In nucleotide form, the sequence is TGTGCCAGTGGAGGTCTCCCCTACAATGAGCAGTTCTTC. The encoded protein is CASGGLPYNEQFF.